The source of this TCR beta chain is a study of cytomegalovirus exposure and HLA in healthy donors. Study findings and constraints: In a later analysis, around 18,000 TCR beta sequences were associated with HLA alleles at 0.05 false discovery rate.

Note on this clone: What it binds is unknown.

Germline values: CDR1 LNHDA, CDR2 SQIVND (reference sequence). There are 15 residues in the CDR3. Unmatched junction bases numbered 6, after V lost 1 base and J lost 10 bases. The PCR used 60 Vbeta and 13 Jbeta primers. Clones were sequenced by immunoSEQ multiplex PCR, and TCRdb holds only the in-frame ones, with some missing. The sample consists of roughly 190,000 clones, less than 85% of them appearing once. The chain carries TRBV19 and TRBJ2-1; TRBD2 aligns across 11 bases. The sample taken for sequencing was PBMCs. The clonotype was recovered from a man aged 25-45 years in good health and CMV-seropositive. CDR3 loop: CASSIGLAGGYEQFF. DNA of the CDR3: TGTGCCAGTAGTATAGGTCTAGCGGGAGGATACGAGCAGTTCTTC.